This TCR beta chain was captured in a study of beta chain features in type 1 diabetes. Study-level background: Patients looked much like healthy donors when it came to age, gender and cell yields. The samples had 85 million to 130 million sorted cells examined in all. Study-wide points: In patients and controls equally, PCR might favor templates that are shorter. The study found fewer insertions and more deletions at VDJ junctions in type 1 diabetes patients.

Sequencing targeted expressed TCRB transcripts, as all isolated RNA had been reverse transcribed. Sequencing was performed with immunoSEQ multiplex PCR; in TCRdb, only in-frame clones are kept and a portion is missing. This table has roughly 450,000 clones, roughly 10% appearing once. Worth noting for this clone: The target antigen is unknown.

CDR3 length: 15 amino acids. V gave up 3 bases and J gave up 2 bases; unmatched junction bases: 7. Germline loops: CDR1 MGHDK, CDR2 SYGVNS. Sequenced material: naive CD4+ T cells from blood. The TCR originated in a woman between 18 and 30 years old in good health. The rearrangement links TRBV25-1 to TRBJ2-7; 7 positions match TRBD2. CDR3 DNA sequence: TGTGCCAGCAGTGACTGGGCTAGCGGCACCTACGAGCAGTACTTC. This sequence encodes CASSDWASGTYEQYF.